Following are 27 T cell receptor beta chains from one sample sequenced in a study of Graves' ophthalmopathy and Graves' hyperthyroidism. Transcripts of RNA were the source for amplifying TCR beta CDR3 regions. RT-PCR in the first round used HTBI primers; a second-round multiplex PCR followed. TCRdb re-derived calls from the multiplex PCR reads in MiXCR, one entry per CDR3 protein. This sample has 900,000 to 1,200,000 distinct CDR3 sequences, with roughly two fifths found just once. The sample taken for sequencing was peripheral blood or thyroid tissue (not recorded which). These receptor sequences come from an adult man with Graves' hyperthyroidism.

The chain employs TRBV6-5 and TRBJ1-5, with D hard to call. Germline lookup yields CDR1 MNHEY and CDR2 SVGAGI. This CDR3 has 15 residues. Trimming removed 2 bases from V and 1 base from J, with 9 bases in between. The CDR3: CASSYGWRSNQPQHF. DNA for the CDR3: TGTGCCAGCAGTTACGGTTGGAGGAGCAATCAGCCCCAGCATTTT.

This clonotype was observed at least ten times. The junction shows a germline mismatch at one end, possibly a read error. The chain joins TRBV28 to TRBJ1-2; TRBD1 matches at 8 bases. The CDR3 consists of 13 residues. Germline V CDR1 and CDR2: MDHEN, SYDVKM. The CDR3 DNA sequence: TGCGCCAGCAGCTTGTCGACAGGGGATGGCTACACCTTC. Residues: CASSLSTGDGYTF.

The chain is built from TRBV12-3 or TRBV12-4 and TRBJ1-2; 12 bases map to TRBD1. This CDR3 contains 18 residues. Trimming removed 5 bases from V and 4 bases from J; junction bases left unmatched: 14. DNA of the CDR3: TGTGCCAGCAGTCCCCGCCAGGGACAGGGGGCGCAGGGCTATGGCTACACCTTC. It codes for CASSPRQGQGAQGYGYTF.

Ten or more counts support this clonotype. The rearrangement uses TRBV10-3 and TRBJ1-6; possible D gene TRBD1, 6 bases. This CDR3 has 16 residues. Germline values: CDR1 ENHRY, CDR2 SYGVKD. Trimming removed 2 bases at V and 9 bases at J, with 17 bases between. CDR3 in DNA: TGTGCCATCAGTGAGAGTTCTGGGGGGCAAGGTTCACCCCTCCACTTT. Its protein is CAISESSGGQGSPLHF.

The chain has TRBV10-3 and TRBJ1-3, with D possibly being TRBD1 (6 bases). This CDR3 region has 15 residues. V was pared by 2 bases and J by 0 bases, with 8 bases between. In germline, CDR1 is ENHRY, CDR2 SYGVKD. CDR3 residues: CAISEIGGSGNTIYF. The CDR3 nucleotides read TGTGCCATCAGTGAGATAGGGGGCTCTGGAAACACCATATATTTT.

This chain uses TRBV2 with TRBJ2-2; 12 nucleotides agree with TRBD2. In germline, CDR1 is SNHLY, CDR2 FYNNEI. The trim removed 5 bases at V and 4 bases at J, leaving 2 bases unmatched. The CDR3 runs to 15 residues. The CDR3 coding sequence is TGTGCCAGCAGTCCTAGCGGGGGGGTCACCGGGGAGCTGTTTTTT. Its translation is CASSPSGGVTGELFF.

This clonotype showed up many times. The rearrangement joins TRBV7-2 to TRBJ1-3, with D perhaps matching TRBD1 (5 bases). Germline CDR1 reads SGHTA; CDR2 reads FQGNSA. V was clipped by 2 bases and J by 0 bases, with 11 bases between them. CDR3 size: 16 residues. This CDR3 is CASSLPGRTSGNTIYF. As DNA, the CDR3 is TGTGCCAGCAGCTTACCGGGACGGACCTCTGGAAACACCATATATTTT. Looking up the rest from reference TRBV7-2 and TRBJ1-3 gives the full variable domain: GAGVSQSPSNKVTEKGKDVELRCDPISGHTALYWYRQSLGQGLEFLIYFQGNSAPDKSGLPSDRFSAERTGGSVSTLTIQRTQQEDSAVYLCASSLPGRTSGNTIYFGEGSWLTVV.

This clonotype appeared a few times. The chain has TRBV28 and TRBJ1-5; D is unresolved. V lost 8 bases and J lost 3, with 14 bases in between. Germline V gene lookup returns CDR1 MDHEN and CDR2 SYDVKM. The length of the CDR3 is 14 residues. CDR3 coding DNA: TGTGCCAGCTATATGGGTTCGGTCAATCAGCCCCAGCATTTT. Amino acid sequence: CASYMGSVNQPQHF. The full variable domain, with the rest looked up from reference TRBV28 and TRBJ1-5, is DVKVTQSSRYLVKRTGEKVFLECVQDMDHENMFWYRQDPGLGLRLIYFSYDVKMKEKGDIPEGYSVSREKKERFSLILESASTNQTSMYLCASYMGSVNQPQHFGDGTRLSIL.

Many counts were recorded for this clonotype. V is TRBV5-1 and J is TRBJ2-7; D not resolved. Trimming cost V 1 base and J 2 bases, with 10 bases left between them. This CDR3 contains 14 residues. Germline lookup yields CDR1 SGHRS and CDR2 YFSETQ. In nucleotides, the CDR3 is TGCGCCAGCAGCTTGTCAGGTCCGCCCTACGAGCAGTACTTC. Amino acid sequence: CASSLSGPPYEQYF. The whole variable domain, filled in from reference TRBV5-1 and TRBJ2-7, reads KAGVTQTPRYLIKTRGQQVTLSCSPISGHRSVSWYQQTPGQGLQFLFEYFSETQRNKGNFPGRFSGRQFSNSRSEMNVSTLELGDSALYLCASSLSGPPYEQYFGPGTRLTVT.

This clonotype was detected ten times or more. V gene TRBV19 combines with J gene TRBJ2-7; TRBD1 or TRBD2 may be the D gene (5 bases each). The germline CDR1 and CDR2 sequences are LNHDA and SQIVND (reference sequence). This CDR3 has 13 amino acids. V lost 7 bases and J lost 1, with 11 bases in between. The CDR3: CASTGTTSYEQYF. The CDR3 DNA follows: TGTGCCAGTACCGGGACGACTTCCTACGAGCAGTACTTC.

The chain employs TRBV12-3 or TRBV12-4 and TRBJ1-6; no firm D call. Trimming pared 4 bases from V and 8 bases from J, leaving 12 bases between. The CDR3 is 14 amino acids. The CDR3 spells CASSSGWTYSPLHF. The CDR3 nucleotides read TGTGCCAGCAGTTCGGGGTGGACCTATTCACCCCTCCACTTT.

This clonotype was seen only a few times. The chain is built from TRBV4-3 and TRBJ1-4, with no clear D. Trimming stripped 4 bases from V and 10 bases from J, with 13 bases between. The germline CDR1 and CDR2 sequences are LGHNA and YSLEER. The CDR3 runs 13 residues. The CDR3 region has the DNA TGCGCCAGCAGCCTCGACCGGGGAGGAAAACTGTTTTTT. Translation: CASSLDRGGKLFF.

This chain links TRBV6-6 with TRBJ1-1; D is undetermined. With 4 bases removed from V and 5 bases from J, the gap between germline ends came to 11 bases. Germline loops: CDR1 MNHNY, CDR2 SVGAGI (reference sequence). CDR3 size: 13 residues. CDR3 loop: CASSSKMGTEAFF. DNA for the CDR3: TGTGCCAGCAGTTCCAAAATGGGGACTGAAGCTTTCTTT.

This clonotype appeared many times. The CDR3 DNA reads TGTGCCACCAGCAGTTATTCAGCACACCGGGACCCCATCGAGCAGTACTTC. Amino acids: CATSSYSAHRDPIEQYF. The chain carries TRBV15 and TRBJ2-7; D possibly matches TRBD1 or TRBD2 (5 bases each). V gave up 3 bases and J gave up 6 bases, with 24 bases separating them. The CDR3 extends over 17 amino acids. Germline values: CDR1 LNHNV, CDR2 YYDKDF (reference sequence).

This clonotype was detected ten times or more. CDR3 sequence: CASSNKAGGQETQYF. The CDR3 DNA reads as TGTGCCAGCAGCAACAAAGCGGGGGGCCAAGAGACCCAGTACTTC. The rearrangement joins TRBV11-2 to TRBJ2-5; 9 bases fit TRBD2. CDR1 and CDR2 (germline): SGHAT, FQNNGV. This CDR3 spans 15 amino acids. V trimming: 5 bases; J trimming: 1 base; junction bases outside the gene matches: 5.

This clonotype occurred many times. The chain employs TRBV5-6 and TRBJ2-5; possible D gene TRBD2, 5 bases. This CDR3 has 14 residues. CDR1 and CDR2 (germline): SGHDT, YYEEEE. The germline V and J ends were trimmed by 3 bases and 1 base, with 10 bases remaining between them. CDR3 DNA: TGTGCCAGCAGCTCGCCCGGGATCCAAGAGACCCAGTACTTC. Residues: CASSSPGIQETQYF.

Worth noting for this clonotype: With a much larger clone just one base away, this may be a read error. The rearrangement uses TRBV7-9 and TRBJ1-4; a weak D match, TRBD1 (5 bases). This CDR3 region has 15 residues. Trimming removed 7 bases from V and 7 bases from J, with 19 bases in between. CDR1 is SEHNR and CDR2 is FQNEAQ in the germline V gene (reference sequence). CDR3 bases: TGTGCCAGCACCAGAGATGGGGCGGAGAGTGAAAAACTGTTTTTT. Protein sequence: CASTRDGAESEKLFF. The full variable domain, its missing parts supplied by reference TRBV7-9 and TRBJ1-4, is DTGVSQNPRHKITKRGQNVTFRCDPISEHNRLYWYRQTLGQGPEFLTYFQNEAQLEKSRLLSDRFSAERPKGSFSTLEIQRTEQGDSAMYLCASTRDGAESEKLFFGSGTQLSVL.

Only one count was recorded for this clonotype. Since a much larger clone is just one base distant, this may be a read error. The CDR3 sequence: CATSRVGVAGYTVYF. The CDR3 DNA reads as TGTGCCACCAGCAGAGTTGGGGTGGCTGGCTACACCGTATATTTT. This chain connects TRBV15 to TRBJ1-3; D remains ambiguous. The CDR3 runs to 15 residues. The germline gives CDR1 LNHNV, CDR2 YYDKDF (reference sequence).

The chain is built from TRBV29-1 and TRBJ1-1, with D tentatively TRBD1 (5 bases). Germline CDR1 and CDR2: SQVTM and ANQGSEA. The V and J ends lost 2 bases and 3 bases respectively, with 10 bases between them. The length of the CDR3 is 13 residues. This CDR3 is CSVERQSYTEAFF. The CDR3 DNA follows: TGCAGCGTTGAAAGACAGTCCTACACTGAAGCTTTCTTT.

In its sample, this clonotype was seen many times. This chain uses TRBV29-1 with TRBJ1-1, with D unresolved. The germline V and J ends were trimmed by 4 bases and 4 bases, with 10 bases remaining between them. The CDR3 consists of 12 residues. Germline CDR1 SQVTM, CDR2 ANQGSEA. The CDR3 region is CSVGGPTTEAFF. The CDR3 nucleotides are TGCAGCGTTGGCGGTCCGACCACTGAAGCTTTCTTT.

The chain links TRBV7-2 to TRBJ2-5; possible D gene TRBD2, 6 bases. The germline gives CDR1 SGHTA, CDR2 FQGNSA. The length of the CDR3 is 11 residues. V was clipped by 1 base and J by 9 bases, with 6 bases between them. The CDR3 here is CASSLGGAQYF. Here the CDR3 DNA reads TGTGCCAGCAGCTTAGGCGGGGCCCAGTACTTC.

This clonotype was found once. This chain's CDR3 is CASSLRLVGADTQYF. The DNA for the CDR3 is TGTGCCAGCAGCTTACGACTAGTGGGGGCGGATACGCAGTATTTT. The chain has TRBV11-2 and TRBJ2-7, with D perhaps matching TRBD1 or TRBD2 (6 bases each). The last part of the DNA fits TRBJ2-3 better; the J call may be wrong. The CDR3 has 15 residues. Germline V CDR1 and CDR2: SGHAT, FQNNGV.

This rearrangement joins TRBV19 to TRBJ1-6; no reliable D call. This CDR3 has 15 residues. Deletions cut 5 bases from V and 6 bases from J, with 14 bases between. Germline V gives CDR1 LNHDA, CDR2 SQIVND (reference sequence). The CDR3 loop reads CASSLRTEINSPLHF. CDR3 DNA: TGTGCCAGTAGTCTCCGGACCGAAATTAATTCACCCCTCCACTTT.

Comment on this clonotype: A read error may account for a junction end that differs from germline. The gene calls are TRBV7-9 and TRBJ1-5; D remains ambiguous. The CDR3 length is 13 residues. Germline CDR1 SEHNR, CDR2 FQNEAQ (reference sequence). The CDR3: CASSPGGNQPRHF. The DNA of the CDR3 is TGTGCCAGCAGCCCAGGAGGCAATCAGCCCCGGCATTTT.

This clonotype has ten or more counts. The chain employs TRBV7-6 and TRBJ2-7; 7 bases fit TRBD1. Germline V lookup: CDR1 SGHVS, CDR2 FNYEAQ. This CDR3 is built from 16 residues. V shed 2 bases and J 4 bases; nucleotides not matched to a gene: 11. The CDR3: CASSLQTGILSYEQYF. In DNA form, the CDR3 reads TGTGCCAGCAGCTTACAGACAGGGATATTGTCTTACGAGCAGTACTTC.

V usage is TRBV10-3 and J usage is TRBJ2-7, with TRBD1 identical over 9 bases. The J segment lost 2 bases and the V segment lost 4 bases, leaving 3 bases of the junction unmatched. Germline V gene lookup returns CDR1 ENHRY and CDR2 SYGVKD. The CDR3 extends over 14 amino acids. CDR3 sequence: CAISAGQGPYEQYF. The CDR3 nucleotides are TGTGCCATCAGTGCGGGACAGGGTCCCTACGAGCAGTACTTC.

This clonotype has at least ten counts. The rearrangement joins TRBV12-3 or TRBV12-4 to TRBJ2-6; D not resolved. The CDR3 contains 15 residues. V lost 3 bases and J lost 3, with 9 bases in between. CDR3 loop: CASSFKGSGANVLTF. CDR3 DNA: TGTGCCAGCAGTTTTAAGGGTAGTGGGGCCAACGTCCTGACTTTC.